This TCR beta chain was profiled in a study of blood T cell repertoires in COVID-19. Study overall: Acute and convalescent COVID-19 samples came from the United States, Italy and Spain. The cDNA or gDNA used as material had been derived from T cells, B-cell-depleted T cells, or PBMCs.

Study processing details: Estimation of nucleated cell counts was performed using reference gene primer amplification. Clones were sequenced by immunoSEQ multiplex PCR, and TCRdb holds only the in-frame ones, with some missing. V, J and clone size reflect that table, while D and trimming were determined from the DNA. The data hold roughly 200,000 clones, with about nine tenths observed a single time. Germline V gene data show CDR1 as KGHSH and CDR2 as LQKENI. The length of the CDR3 is 14 residues. V lost 1 base, J lost 7 bases, and 7 bases stayed unmatched. The chain couples TRBV18 to TRBJ2-7; the match to TRBD1 covers 7 bases. The specimen was peripheral blood. The sequence was collected from a middle-aged man with acute or convalescent COVID-19. Here the CDR3 reads CASSPLGTEVEQYF. CDR3 coding DNA: TGTGCCAGCTCACCACTTGGGACAGAGGTTGAGCAGTACTTC.